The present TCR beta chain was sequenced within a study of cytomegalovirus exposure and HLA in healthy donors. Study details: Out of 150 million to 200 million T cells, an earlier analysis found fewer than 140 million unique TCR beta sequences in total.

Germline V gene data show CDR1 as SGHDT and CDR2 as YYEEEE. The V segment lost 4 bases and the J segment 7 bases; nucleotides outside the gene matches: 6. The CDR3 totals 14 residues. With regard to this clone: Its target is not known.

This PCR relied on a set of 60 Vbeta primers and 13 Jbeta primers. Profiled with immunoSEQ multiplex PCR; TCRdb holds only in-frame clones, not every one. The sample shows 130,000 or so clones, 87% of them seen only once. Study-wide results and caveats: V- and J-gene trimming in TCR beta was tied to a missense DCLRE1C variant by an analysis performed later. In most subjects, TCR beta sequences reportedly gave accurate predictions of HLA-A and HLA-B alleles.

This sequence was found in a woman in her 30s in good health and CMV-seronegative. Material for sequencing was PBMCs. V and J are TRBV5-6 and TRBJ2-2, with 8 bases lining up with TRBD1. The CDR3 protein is CASSTGQGYGELFF. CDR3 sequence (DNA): TGTGCCAGCAGCACCGGACAGGGATACGGGGAGCTGTTTTTT. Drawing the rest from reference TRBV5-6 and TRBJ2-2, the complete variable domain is DAGVTQSPTHLIKTRGQQVTLRCSPKSGHDTVSWYQQALGQGPQFIFQYYEEEERQRGNFPDRFSGHQFPNYSSELNVNALLLGDSALYLCASSTGQGYGELFFGEGSRLTVL.